This T cell receptor (beta chain) was obtained from a study of Ad26.COV2.S vaccination and SARS-CoV-2 variants. General study findings and limits: Similar non-spike TCR breadth was observed in recipients of vaccine and of placebo.

About this clone itself: Antigen: not known.

Treatment described: some 19 received Ad26.COV2.S at low or high dose, single or two shots; 5 received placebo; per-sample allocation not given. On day 63 after the first injection, vaccine and placebo recipients gave samples. V dropped 7 bases and J dropped 8 bases, with 14 bases sitting between them. This CDR3 spans 13 amino acids. The assay was immunoSEQ multiplex PCR, and TCRdb's table has in-frame clones only and misses some. The sample shows around 270,000 clones, around 88% of them seen only once. This specimen was peripheral blood, taken in a trial of Ad26.COV2.S vaccine versus placebo. This receptor was obtained from a person between 18 and 65 years old who received the Ad26.COV2.S COVID-19 vaccine or a placebo. The J gene is TRBJ1-4, the V gene TRBV12-3 or TRBV12-4; possibly TRBD1 for D (6 bases). CDR3 coding DNA: TGTGCCAGCAAAAAAGGGGGGGTCGAAAAACTGTTTTTT. As protein: CASKKGGVEKLFF.